This T cell receptor (beta chain) was documented in a study of human T cells and chemical hapten exposure. General study findings and limits: TCRs above 1 in 1000 frequency stayed constant with DPC sensitization. Relative to controls, expanded TCRs formed significantly more large CDR3 similarity clusters. Patch test score was positively correlated with the counts of TCRs that had expanded at PT1.

Germline V lookup: CDR1 SGHNT, CDR2 YYREEE (reference sequence). CDR3 length: 17 residues. The germline V and J ends were trimmed by 0 bases and 0 bases, with 15 bases remaining between them. Details on this clonotype: Antigen unknown.

TCRdb called the RACE reads again in MiXCR, with one record for every CDR3 protein. Of 45,000 to 70,000 distinct CDR3 sequences in the sample, approximately 9.3% were seen once. Time point denoted: patch test 1, 2 weeks after DPC sensitization. The treatment denotes: therapeutic diphenylcyclopropenone sensitization with weekly scalp DPC. Sequenced material: whole blood, taken in connection with sensitization to the hapten diphenylcyclopropenone (DPC). The chain uses TRBV5-4 and TRBJ1-1, with a weak D call TRBD1 (6 bases). The sequence came from a woman in her 40s with alopecia areata. Some clones in this sample may be carry-over from other donors' samples. CDR3 loop: CASSLAYGGPMNTEAFF. The CDR3 DNA follows: TGTGCCAGCAGCTTGGCCTACGGGGGGCCCATGAACACTGAAGCTTTCTTT.